This TCR beta chain is drawn from a study of lymphopenia after photon versus proton radiotherapy. Produced via immunoSEQ multiplex PCR; TCRdb's table is partial and in-frame only. The data contain about 22,000 clones, 80% to 90% of them singletons. The source material was peripheral blood, sampled from a patient treated with proton-based radiotherapy. The source is a man older than 75 with esophageal cancer.

CDR3 region: CASSLGRVVRGETQYF. The CDR3 bases are TGCGCCAGCAGCCTTGGTAGGGTCGTAAGGGGTGAGACCCAGTACTTC. The genes are TRBV5-1 and TRBJ2-5; maybe TRBD1 (5 bases). Germline V gene data show CDR1 as SGHRS and CDR2 as YFSETQ. The CDR3 length is 16 residues. Trimming took off 4 bases at V and 5 bases at J, with 21 bases between the two ends.